Listed here are 17 T cell receptor beta chains from one sample, sequenced in a study of vaccination effects on CD4 cells after COVID-19. Their recognized antigens are unknown. Antigen-specific CD4+ T cells were expanded (with viral peptide pools) by the ViraFEST assay ahead of sequencing. The culture ran for 10 days before CD4+ T cells were isolated. The repertoire was sequenced with immunoSEQ multiplex PCR; TCRdb's copy has only in-frame clones and lacks some. The sample comprises about 8,100 clones, roughly 79% of which are singletons, and around an eighth rests with the top ten. The sequenced sample was CD4+ T cells from PBMCs cultured with HCoV-229E spike peptides, obtained before COVID-19 vaccination. The receptors were gathered from a human donor who received a COVID-19 vaccine.

The rearrangement uses TRBV3-1 (or the pseudogene TRBV3-2) and TRBJ2-4; TRBD2 is a possible D gene (5 bases). Germline V gene sequence: CDR1 LGHDT, CDR2 YNNKEL (reference sequence). This CDR3 has 17 amino acids. Trimming stripped 4 bases from V and 1 base from J, with 17 bases between. The CDR3 spells CASSPQFRGRAKNIQYF. As DNA, the CDR3 is TGTGCCAGCAGCCCCCAATTTCGAGGGCGGGCCAAAAACATTCAGTACTTC.

The rearrangement uses TRBV15 and TRBJ2-1, with D possibly TRBD1 on 7 matching bases. V dropped 0 bases and J dropped 9 bases, with 15 bases sitting between them. The germline V gene encodes CDR1 LNHNV and CDR2 YYDKDF (reference sequence). The CDR3 length is 15 residues. The CDR3 nucleotides read TGTGCCACCAGCAGAGATCTGGAGGGGGCTAGTGAGCAGTTCTTC. Translated, it gives CATSRDLEGASEQFF.

The chain couples TRBV2 to TRBJ2-7; D is ambiguous. CDR3 length: 11 residues. The V gene lost 5 bases and the J gene lost 3 bases, with 5 bases spanning the gap. In germline, CDR1 is SNHLY, CDR2 FYNNEI. In DNA, the CDR3 is TGTGCCAGCAGTCAAGGCTACGAGCAGTACTTC. Translation: CASSQGYEQYF.

Only a few counts were recorded for this clone. This chain connects TRBV4-1 to TRBJ1-3, with TRBD1 as a possible D gene (5 bases). Trimming pared 3 bases from V and 2 bases from J, leaving 17 bases between. This CDR3 is built from 17 residues. Germline CDR1 and CDR2: MGHRA and YSYEKL. CDR3 in DNA: TGCGCCAGCAGCCAGGGGACGGATCCCGAGACTGGAAACACCATATATTTT. This codes for CASSQGTDPETGNTIYF.

The chain joins TRBV3-1 (or the pseudogene TRBV3-2) to TRBJ2-6; 14 nucleotides align to TRBD2. The CDR3 extends over 17 amino acids. Germline CDR1 LGHDT, CDR2 YNNKEL (reference sequence). V lost 4 bases and J lost 2; bases outside the gene matches: 1. CDR3 loop: CASSPGLAGAGANVLTF. The CDR3 bases are TGTGCCAGCAGCCCGGGACTAGCGGGAGCTGGGGCCAACGTCCTGACTTTC.

The J gene is TRBJ1-6, the V gene TRBV19, with D unresolved. V was shortened by 2 bases and J by 7 bases, with 15 bases between the two germline ends. CDR1 and CDR2 from the germline V gene are LNHDA and SQIVND (reference sequence). The CDR3 sequence is 16 residues long. The CDR3 sequence: CASSIKAGYRNSPLHF. CDR3 DNA sequence: TGTGCCAGTAGTATAAAGGCAGGATACCGCAATTCACCCCTCCACTTT.

The genes are TRBV5-1 and TRBJ2-4; no firm D call. V lost 2 bases and J lost 8, with 17 bases in between. There are 15 residues in the CDR3. Germline values: CDR1 SGHRS, CDR2 YFSETQ. In DNA form, the CDR3 reads TGCGCCAGCAGCTTTGGGCAGTCCCTTGGGGACATTCAGTACTTC. Translated, it gives CASSFGQSLGDIQYF.

The CDR3 sequence is CASRKKTSGRAPETQYF. DNA of the CDR3: TGTGCCAGCAGAAAAAAGACTAGCGGGAGGGCCCCAGAGACCCAGTACTTC. The chain is built from TRBV7-8 and TRBJ2-5; 14 bases line up with TRBD2. Germline CDR1 reads SGHVS; CDR2 reads FQNEAQ. V dropped 6 bases and J dropped 4; count of bases not matched to a gene: 10. The CDR3 loop spans 17 amino acids. The entire variable domain, with the rest obtained from reference TRBV7-8 and TRBJ2-5, is as follows: GAGVSQSPRYKVAKRGQDVALRCDPISGHVSLFWYQQALGQGPEFLTYFQNEAQLDKSGLPSDRFFAERPEGSVSTLKIQRTQQEDSAVYLCASRKKTSGRAPETQYFGPGTRLLVL.

The chain employs TRBV6-5 and TRBJ1-4, with D possibly being TRBD1 (6 bases). Germline V lookup: CDR1 MNHEY, CDR2 SVGAGI. The ends were cut back, 8 bases at V and 2 bases at J, with 12 bases in the middle. CDR3 length: 14 amino acids. CDR3 amino acids: CASARGWTNEKLFF. The CDR3, as DNA: TGTGCCAGCGCCAGGGGTTGGACTAATGAAAAACTGTTTTTT.

This chain uses TRBV5-5 with TRBJ2-5; D uncertain. The CDR3 runs 15 residues. V was shortened by 1 base and J by 5 bases, with 15 bases between the two germline ends. Germline loops: CDR1 SGHKS, CDR2 YYEKEE (reference sequence). CDR3 DNA sequence: TGTGCCAGCAGCTTGTCCGCAGTCGACGGGGAGACCCAGTACTTC. Protein product: CASSLSAVDGETQYF.

The CDR3 DNA reads as TGTGCCAGCAGCCAGGGGACAGGGGGGCGAAACACCATATATTTT. Translating gives CASSQGTGGRNTIYF. The rearrangement links TRBV4-2 to TRBJ1-3; 11 bases are a match to TRBD1. Germline-derived CDR1 and CDR2 are LGHNA and YNFKEQ. There are 15 residues in the CDR3. V gave up 3 bases and J gave up 5 bases; unmatched junction bases: 3.

This rearrangement joins TRBV4-1 to TRBJ2-4; D is undetermined. CDR3 length: 13 amino acids. Germline CDR1 reads MGHRA; CDR2 reads YSYEKL. The V and J ends lost 1 base and 9 bases respectively, with 10 bases between them. For the CDR3, the DNA is TGCGCCAGCAGCCAAGTCGAAGGTCCCATTCAGTACTTC. Its protein product is CASSQVEGPIQYF.

This clone was detected only once. The J gene is TRBJ1-3, the V gene TRBV7-8; unclear D gene. The V gene's germline CDR1 is SGHVS and CDR2 FQNEAQ. The V end lost 5 bases, the J end lost 4 bases, and 15 bases lay between the germline ends. The CDR3 sequence is 15 residues long. The CDR3 bases are TGTGCCAGCAGCCCCACTCTTTTGGAGGGAAACACCATATATTTT. As protein: CASSPTLLEGNTIYF.

The rearrangement uses TRBV6-5 and TRBJ2-5, with 7 bases matching TRBD1. The CDR3 runs 14 residues. CDR1 is MNHEY, CDR2 SVGAGI, per germline. Trimming cost V 6 bases and J 1 base; bases outside gene matches: 5. The CDR3 DNA sequence: TGTGCCAGCAGGGATTCAGGGGGCCAAGAGACCCAGTACTTC. Translated: CASRDSGGQETQYF.

V gene TRBV6-5 combines with J gene TRBJ1-2, with D possibly being TRBD1 (6 bases). CDR3 size: 14 residues. The germline gives CDR1 MNHEY, CDR2 SVGAGI. V lost 6 bases and J lost 4, with 15 bases in between. This CDR3 is CASRNREGGYGYTF. The CDR3 DNA is TGTGCCAGCAGAAACAGGGAGGGAGGCTATGGCTACACCTTC.

The chain is built from TRBV2 and TRBJ2-3; D remains ambiguous. This CDR3 comprises 11 residues. Germline assignment: CDR1 SNHLY and CDR2 FYNNEI. V lost 3 bases and J 7 bases, leaving 5 bases between the germline ends. CDR3 bases: TGTGCCAGCAGTGAGTTATATACGCAGTATTTT. Translating it yields CASSELYTQYF.

The chain employs TRBV11-2 and TRBJ2-3, with D tentatively TRBD1 (5 bases). The germline V gene has CDR1 SGHAT and CDR2 FQNNGV. CDR3 length: 15 amino acids. Trimming removed 5 bases from V and 5 bases from J, with 17 bases in between. CDR3 sequence reads: CASSPQGFPQDTQYF. CDR3 nucleotides: TGTGCCAGCAGCCCGCAGGGTTTCCCCCAAGATACGCAGTATTTT.